A single T cell receptor beta chain is shown here with its context. This specimen comes from a study of blood T cell repertoires in COVID-19. Study details: Samples taken during acute and convalescent COVID-19 were collected in the United States, Italy and Spain. Nucleic acid was either cDNA or gDNA, and it came from T cells, B-cell-depleted T cells, or PBMCs.

As originally analysed: From reference gene primer amplification, estimates of nucleated cell counts were derived. Sequenced by immunoSEQ multiplex PCR; TCRdb stores in-frame clones only, minus some. Clone size and V and J calls were adopted from that table, with D and trimming inferred from the DNA. The sample has some 150,000 clones; roughly 87% are singletons. The TCR comes from a human donor in a cohort sampled during active COVID-19. The source material was peripheral blood.

CDR3 loop: CASSLSGTSDYNEQFF. DNA for the CDR3: TGTGCCAGCAGCTTGTCCGGGACTAGCGATTACAATGAGCAGTTCTTC. V is TRBV7-2 and J is TRBJ2-1; TRBD2 matches 10 bases. The J segment lost 4 bases and the V segment lost 3 bases, leaving 6 bases of the junction unmatched. Germline V gives CDR1 SGHTA, CDR2 FQGNSA. CDR3 length: 16 residues.